This T cell receptor beta chain appears in the sequencing data of a study of identical twins. The CDR3 totals 15 residues. The V end lost 5 bases, the J end lost 2 bases, and 16 bases lay between the germline ends. The germline V gene encodes CDR1 DFQATT and CDR2 SNEGSKA (reference sequence). Each CDR3 protein gets one entry after TCRdb re-called the 5' RACE reads with MiXCR. Of 500,000 to 550,000 distinct CDR3 sequences listed, less than 25% are singletons. This clonotype was observed a handful of times. The same sample was also studied in work on T cells expressing NK-cell markers. That paper adds: Out of eight donors sequenced, seven tested HCMV-seropositive and the remaining one seronegative. Each of roughly 6 donors carried dominant NKG2C+ clonotypes accounting for roughly 1.0-7.5% of CD8+ T cells.

The sample was CD4+ T cells sorted from blood. The clonotype originates from a woman aged 18-29 years in good health. The chain carries TRBV20-1 and TRBJ2-1; tentatively, D is TRBD2 (6 bases). The CDR3 is CSAGTGTGPYNEQFF. As DNA, the CDR3 is TGCAGTGCTGGAACCGGGACTGGACCCTACAATGAGCAGTTCTTC.